The 27 T cell receptor beta chains listed next were all sequenced from one sample in a study of molecular identifiers for immune sequencing clone quantification. In TCRdb, the PCR reads were re-called with MiXCR into one record per CDR3 protein. The table shows 8,800 or so distinct CDR3 sequences, with around a third occurring only once. Sequencing used naive CD8+ T cells from blood, with Jurkat cell RNA spiked in. The subset is: FACS-sorted CD8+CD4-CCR7+CD45RA+ naive T cells. The source of these receptors is a human donor in good health. Some libraries in this study had Jurkat cell RNA spiked in.

This clonotype is categorized as medium-sized. This sequence joins TRBV5-6 and TRBJ2-3; D gene unclear. The CDR3 loop spans 12 amino acids. The germline CDR1 and CDR2 sequences are SGHDT and YYEEEE. V shed 9 bases and J shed 0 bases, with 8 bases lying between them. This CDR3 reads CATQHSTDTQYF. The CDR3 DNA reads TGTGCCACCCAACATAGCACAGATACGCAGTATTTT.

This clonotype was observed a handful of times. This chain uses TRBV20-1 with TRBJ2-7, with 7 bases aligning to TRBD2. Germline V gives CDR1 DFQATT, CDR2 SNEGSKA (reference sequence). V gave up 8 bases and J gave up 4 bases; unmatched junction bases: 11. CDR3 size: 13 residues. The CDR3 DNA reads TGCAGTCTTCTCGCGGGAGAGGAATACGAGCAGTACTTC. Translated, it gives CSLLAGEEYEQYF.

This clonotype has more than one count but fewer than ten. The V and J genes are TRBV2 and TRBJ2-3, with TRBD2 as a possible D gene (5 bases). Germline V CDR1 and CDR2: SNHLY, FYNNEI. The CDR3 runs to 11 residues. V was cut by 7 bases and J by 5 bases, with 7 bases left in between. The CDR3 protein is CASIAGDTQYF. The CDR3 region has the DNA TGTGCCAGCATTGCGGGAGATACGCAGTATTTT.

This clonotype was found a few times. The chain employs TRBV5-6 and TRBJ2-7; D may be TRBD1 or TRBD2 (5 bases each). V lost 7 bases and J lost 5, with 22 bases in between. CDR1 and CDR2 (germline): SGHDT, YYEEEE. The CDR3 sequence is 15 residues long. The CDR3 region has the DNA TGTGCCAGCGGGACCGAAGCGAGATACCCCCACGAGCAGTACTTC. This gives the protein CASGTEARYPHEQYF.

The DNA for the CDR3 is TGTGCCAGCACCCCGAGTCCCCCGGAGACCCAGTACTTC. This codes for CASTPSPPETQYF. The chain is built from TRBV3-1 and TRBJ2-5; D not resolved. The CDR3 has 13 residues. Deletions cut 7 bases from V and 5 bases from J, with 14 bases between. Germline assignment: CDR1 LGHDT and CDR2 YNNKEL (reference sequence).

The CDR3 nucleotides are TGTGCCGATTCGGGGGACTTAGAGACCCAGTACTTC. Encoded protein: CADSGDLETQYF. The rearrangement joins TRBV2 to TRBJ2-5; weak D call: TRBD2 (6 bases). Germline lookup yields CDR1 SNHLY and CDR2 FYNNEI. With 11 bases removed from V and 4 bases from J, the gap between germline ends came to 14 bases. This CDR3 has 12 amino acids. The complete variable domain, with remaining parts taken from reference TRBV2 and TRBJ2-5, reads EPEVTQTPSHQVTQMGQEVILRCVPISNHLYFYWYRQILGQKVEFLVSFYNNEISEKSEIFDDQFSVERPDGSNFTLKIRSTKLEDSAMYFCADSGDLETQYFGPGTRLLVL.

By proportion, this clonotype is medium-sized. The chain uses TRBV7-2 and TRBJ2-7, with D tentatively TRBD2 (6 bases). The CDR3 length is 17 residues. The germline V and J ends were trimmed by 3 bases and 5 bases, with 23 bases remaining between them. Germline loops: CDR1 SGHTA, CDR2 FQGNSA. This CDR3 is CASSFISLGLTSNEQYF. CDR3 bases: TGTGCCAGCAGCTTTATTTCGTTAGGACTAACCTCTAACGAGCAGTACTTC. The full variable domain, rest sourced from reference TRBV7-2 and TRBJ2-7, is GAGVSQSPSNKVTEKGKDVELRCDPISGHTALYWYRQSLGQGLEFLIYFQGNSAPDKSGLPSDRFSAERTGGSVSTLTIQRTQQEDSAVYLCASSFISLGLTSNEQYFGPGTRLTVT.

This clonotype occurred a few times. The rearrangement uses TRBV6-5 and TRBJ1-1; 11 positions agree with TRBD1. V lost 10 bases, J lost 4 bases, and 5 bases stayed unmatched. This CDR3 has 13 amino acids. The germline V gene encodes CDR1 MNHEY and CDR2 SVGAGI. The CDR3 bases are TGTGCCACCAAGGACAGGGGGCTCACTGAAGCTTTCTTT. Translation gives CATKDRGLTEAFF.

Judged by abundance, this clonotype is medium-sized. V usage is TRBV7-2 and J usage is TRBJ2-3; no firm D call. Trimming took 4 bases from V and 7 from J, leaving 6 bases between them. This CDR3 has 11 amino acids. The germline V gene has CDR1 SGHTA and CDR2 FQGNSA. The CDR3 spells CASSSDYTQYF. CDR3 nucleotide sequence: TGTGCCAGCAGCTCCGACTATACGCAGTATTTT.

Details on this clonotype: The conserved phenylalanine or tryptophan is not found at the CDR3 terminus, so this likely reflects a read error. The V gene is TRBV7-2, the J gene TRBJ1-5; tentative D call: TRBD1 (5 bases). The CDR3 is made up of 15 amino acids. The V gene's germline CDR1 is SGHTA and CDR2 FQGNSA. Trimming stripped 1 base from V and 4 bases from J, with 11 bases between. The CDR3 sequence is CASSLVGVVNQPQHI. The CDR3 region has the DNA TGTGCCAGCAGCTTAGTAGGGGTGGTAAATCAGCCCCAGCATATT.

The CDR3 DNA reads TGTGCCAGCACCCTCCGGACTGGGTACGAGCAGTACTTC. This sequence encodes CASTLRTGYEQYF. V usage is TRBV12-3 or TRBV12-4 and J usage is TRBJ2-7, with D maybe TRBD2 (5 bases). V lost 7 bases and J lost 4, with 14 bases in between. CDR3 length: 13 amino acids.

This clonotype was counted a few times. This chain links TRBV28 with TRBJ2-3; D not certain. The CDR3 runs 17 residues. The V and J ends lost 5 bases and 4 bases respectively, with 22 bases between them. Per the germline V gene, CDR1 is MDHEN and CDR2 is SYDVKM. The CDR3 loop is CASSTVPRSPVADTQYF. In DNA form, the CDR3 reads TGTGCCAGCAGTACCGTCCCTCGAAGTCCGGTGGCAGATACGCAGTATTTT.

This clonotype has a handful of counts. The rearrangement joins TRBV23-1 to TRBJ1-4, with 7 bases identical to TRBD1. TRBV23-1 is given ORF status, its function remaining uncertain. Trimming took 2 bases from V and 7 from J; bases not matched to a gene: 7. The CDR3 sequence is 15 residues long. CDR3 nucleotides: TGCGCCAGCAGTCAACCGACAGGGTTCCCTGAAAAACTGTTTTTT. Translated: CASSQPTGFPEKLFF.

This chain joins TRBV7-9 and TRBJ1-4, with 9 bases matching TRBD1. Losses at the gene ends were 5 bases for V and 10 bases for J; bases not matched to a gene: 8. From germline, CDR1 is SEHNR and CDR2 FQNEAQ (reference sequence). CDR3 length equals 14 residues. Written as DNA, the CDR3 is TGTGCCAGCAGCGCGGGACTACAGGGGGCAAAACTGTTTTTT. Residues: CASSAGLQGAKLFF.

This chain links TRBV4-3 with TRBJ1-2; 8 bases fit TRBD1. The trim removed 6 bases at V and 4 bases at J, leaving 16 bases unmatched. Germline V CDR1 and CDR2: LGHNA, YSLEER. The CDR3 runs to 17 residues. CDR3 nucleotides: TGCGCCAGCAGGTTCTCATTGGACAGGGAGGATGCCTATGGCTACACCTTC. This translates into CASRFSLDREDAYGYTF.

Comment on this clonotype: A single base separates this from a much larger clone, so it may be a read error. V usage is TRBV5-3 and J usage is TRBJ2-7; no reliable D call. TRBV5-3 is filed as an ORF, its function uncertain. The CDR3 covers 15 residues. CDR3 amino acids: CASSLVVRRAYERYF. CDR3 nucleotides: TGTGCCAGCAGCTTGGTCGTCAGGAGAGCCTACGAGCGGTACTTC.

This sequence joins TRBV21-1 and TRBJ2-3. TRBV21-1 is listed as a pseudogene. The CDR3 is 11 residues long. CDR3 sequence reads: CASSKKGTQSF. CDR3 nucleotide sequence: TGTGCCAGCAGTAAGAAGGGTACGCAGTCTTTT.

The table lists this clonotype with a count of one. V usage is TRBV20-1 and J usage is TRBJ2-1; D is ambiguous. Germline V gene data show CDR1 as DFQATT and CDR2 as SNEGSKA (reference sequence). V lost 6 bases, J lost 8 bases, and 11 bases lay in between. The CDR3 sequence is 11 residues long. The CDR3 bases are TGCAGTGCCGTTGGGCTCGATGAGCAGTTCTTC. This codes for CSAVGLDEQFF.

V and J are TRBV29-1 and TRBJ2-4; D uncertain. V lost 3 bases and J 0 bases, leaving 9 bases between the germline ends. This CDR3 has 14 residues. Germline V gene lookup returns CDR1 SQVTM and CDR2 ANQGSEA. The CDR3 nucleotides are TGCAGCGTTGAGTTACAGTTAGCCAAAAACATTCAGTACTTC. Translated: CSVELQLAKNIQYF.

The V call is TRBV29-1, the J call TRBJ2-7; D may be TRBD1 (5 bases). The V end was cut by 7 bases, the J end by 4 bases, with 17 bases between. This CDR3 comprises 13 residues. Germline lookup yields CDR1 SQVTM and CDR2 ANQGSEA. Here the CDR3 DNA reads TGCAGCGGTAAAGGGGTCCATTCGTACGAGCAGTACTTC. Protein product: CSGKGVHSYEQYF.

This clonotype has a single count. The final CDR3 position lacks the conserved phenylalanine or tryptophan, pointing to a likely read error. The chain links TRBV4-2 to TRBJ2-7; D gene ambiguous. CDR3 length equals 11 residues. With 4 bases removed from V and 2 bases from J, the gap between germline ends came to 3 bases. The germline gives CDR1 LGHNA, CDR2 YNFKEQ. CDR3 residues: CASSLAYEQYI. The CDR3 nucleotides are TGTGCCAGCAGCCTTGCCTACGAGCAGTACATC.

This clonotype was seen a handful of times. This chain joins TRBV29-1 and TRBJ1-4; D ambiguous. The germline V gene has CDR1 SQVTM and CDR2 ANQGSEA. This CDR3 region has 13 residues. Trimming took off 5 bases at V and 3 bases at J, with 10 bases between the two ends. The CDR3 sequence is CSVRIWPNEKLFF. The CDR3, as DNA: TGCAGCGTTCGAATCTGGCCTAATGAAAAACTGTTTTTT.

This clonotype is medium-sized by share. The gene calls are TRBV28 and TRBJ2-3, with a weak D call TRBD2 (6 bases). CDR1 and CDR2 (germline): MDHEN, SYDVKM. The CDR3 spans 15 residues. V gave up 2 bases and J gave up 5 bases, with 14 bases separating them. The CDR3 protein is CASSLERALGDTQYF. Here the CDR3 DNA reads TGTGCCAGCAGTTTAGAGCGGGCTCTGGGAGATACGCAGTATTTT.

This chain joins TRBV28 and TRBJ2-6; either TRBD1 or TRBD2 may supply D (5 bases each). V was cut by 6 bases and J by 4 bases, with 22 bases left in between. This CDR3 is 18 amino acids long. Germline-derived CDR1 and CDR2 are MDHEN and SYDVKM. Here the CDR3 reads CASSTPGPETSGANVLTF. DNA of the CDR3: TGTGCCAGCAGCACCCCGGGACCCGAGACCTCCGGGGCCAACGTCCTGACTTTC.

In its sample, this clonotype was seen once. Mismatch with germline at one junction end may stem from a read error. The chain joins TRBV4-1 to TRBJ2-5; perhaps TRBD1 as D (6 bases). CDR1 MGHRA and CDR2 YSYEKL come from the germline V gene. The CDR3 runs to 12 residues. Here the CDR3 reads CASSHGGQTQNF. CDR3 DNA sequence: TGCGCCAGCAGCCATGGAGGACAGACCCAGAACTTC.

This CDR3 reads CASSKVWLPYYEQYF. Here the CDR3 DNA reads TGTGCCAGCAGCAAAGTTTGGCTACCTTATTACGAGCAGTACTTC. The gene calls are TRBV21-1 and TRBJ2-7. TRBV21-1 is termed a pseudogene. This CDR3 has 15 amino acids.

This clonotype has more than one count but fewer than ten. The rearrangement uses TRBV10-3 and TRBJ1-1, with D possibly TRBD1 on 6 matching bases. This CDR3 has 13 amino acids. The germline CDR1 and CDR2 sequences are ENHRY and SYGVKD. Deletions cut 5 bases from V and 7 bases from J, with 14 bases between. In DNA form, the CDR3 reads TGTGCCATCAGTACAGGGTCAGCAGGTGAAGCTTTCTTT. Residues: CAISTGSAGEAFF.